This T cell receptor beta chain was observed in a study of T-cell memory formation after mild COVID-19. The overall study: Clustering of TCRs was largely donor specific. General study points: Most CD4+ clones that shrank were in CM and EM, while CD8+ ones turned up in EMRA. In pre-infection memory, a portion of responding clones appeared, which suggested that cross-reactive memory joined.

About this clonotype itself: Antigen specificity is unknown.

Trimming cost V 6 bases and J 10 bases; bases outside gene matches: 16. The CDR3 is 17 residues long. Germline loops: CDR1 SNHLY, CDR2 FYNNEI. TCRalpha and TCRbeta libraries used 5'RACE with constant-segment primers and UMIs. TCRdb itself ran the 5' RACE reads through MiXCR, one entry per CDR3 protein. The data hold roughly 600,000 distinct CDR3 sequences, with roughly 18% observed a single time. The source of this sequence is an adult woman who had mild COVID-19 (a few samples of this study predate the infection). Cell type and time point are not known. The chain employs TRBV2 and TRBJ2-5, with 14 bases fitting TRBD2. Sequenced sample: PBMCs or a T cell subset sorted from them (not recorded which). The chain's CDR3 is CASRPGLAGGTQQDQYF. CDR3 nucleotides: TGTGCCAGCAGACCAGGACTAGCGGGGGGAACTCAGCAGGACCAGTACTTC.